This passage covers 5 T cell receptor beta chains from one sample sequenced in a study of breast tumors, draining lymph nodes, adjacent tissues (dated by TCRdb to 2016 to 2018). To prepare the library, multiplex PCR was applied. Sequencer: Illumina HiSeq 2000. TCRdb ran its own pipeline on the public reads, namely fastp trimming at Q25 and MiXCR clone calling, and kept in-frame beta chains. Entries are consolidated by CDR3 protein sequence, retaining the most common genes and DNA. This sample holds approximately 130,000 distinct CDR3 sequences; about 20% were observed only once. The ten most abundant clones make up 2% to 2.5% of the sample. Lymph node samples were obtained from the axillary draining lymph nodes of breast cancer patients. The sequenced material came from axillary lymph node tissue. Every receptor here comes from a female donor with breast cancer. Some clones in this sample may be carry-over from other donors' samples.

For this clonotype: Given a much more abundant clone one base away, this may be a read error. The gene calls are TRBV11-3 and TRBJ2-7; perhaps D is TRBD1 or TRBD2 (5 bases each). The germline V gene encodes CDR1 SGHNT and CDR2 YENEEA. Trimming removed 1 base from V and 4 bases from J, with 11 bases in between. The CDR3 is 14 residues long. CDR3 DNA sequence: TGTGCCAGCAGCTTAGGGGGGACGGGTTACGAGCAGTACTTC. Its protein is CASSLGGTGYEQYF.

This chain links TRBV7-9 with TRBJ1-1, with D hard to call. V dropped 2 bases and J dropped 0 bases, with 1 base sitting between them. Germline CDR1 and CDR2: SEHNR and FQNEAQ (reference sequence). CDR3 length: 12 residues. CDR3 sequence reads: CASSLMNTEAFF. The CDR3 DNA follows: TGTGCCAGCAGCTTAATGAACACTGAAGCTTTCTTT.

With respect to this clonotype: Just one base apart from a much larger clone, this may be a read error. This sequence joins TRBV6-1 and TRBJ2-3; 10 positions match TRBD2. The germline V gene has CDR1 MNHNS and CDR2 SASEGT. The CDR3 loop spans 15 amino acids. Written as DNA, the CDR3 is TGTGCCAGCAGACTAGCGGGATCTAGCACAGATACGAAGTATTTT. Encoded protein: CASRLAGSSTDTKYF.

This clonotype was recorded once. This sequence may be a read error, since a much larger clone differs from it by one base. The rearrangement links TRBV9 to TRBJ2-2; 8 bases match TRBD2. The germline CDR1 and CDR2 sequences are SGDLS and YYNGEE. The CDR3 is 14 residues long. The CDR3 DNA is TGTGCCAGCAGCGTAGACTTCGGGCGGGAGGAGCTGCTTTTT. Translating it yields CASSVDFGREELLF.

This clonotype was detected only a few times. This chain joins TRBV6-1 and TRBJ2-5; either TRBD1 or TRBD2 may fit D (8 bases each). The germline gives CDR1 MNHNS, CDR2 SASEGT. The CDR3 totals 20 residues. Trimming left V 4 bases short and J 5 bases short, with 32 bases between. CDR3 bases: TGTGCCAGCAGTGTTCAGGGGGCGATAGCGGGACCTACCCCTTTGGAGACCCAGTACTTC. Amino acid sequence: CASSVQGAIAGPTPLETQYF.